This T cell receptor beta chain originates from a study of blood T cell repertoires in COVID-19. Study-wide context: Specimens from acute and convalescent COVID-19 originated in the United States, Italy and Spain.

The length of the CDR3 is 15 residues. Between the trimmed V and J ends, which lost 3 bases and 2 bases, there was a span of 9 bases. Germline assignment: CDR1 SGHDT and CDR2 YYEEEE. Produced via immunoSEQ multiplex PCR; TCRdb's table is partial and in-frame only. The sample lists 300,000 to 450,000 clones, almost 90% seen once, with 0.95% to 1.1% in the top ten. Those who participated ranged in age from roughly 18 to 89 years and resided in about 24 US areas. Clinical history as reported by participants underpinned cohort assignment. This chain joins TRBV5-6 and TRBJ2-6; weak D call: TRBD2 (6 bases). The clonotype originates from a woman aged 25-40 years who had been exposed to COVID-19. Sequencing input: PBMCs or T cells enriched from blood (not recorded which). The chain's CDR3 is CASSWGGAGANVLTF. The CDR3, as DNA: TGTGCCAGCAGCTGGGGCGGGGCTGGGGCCAACGTCCTGACTTTC.